A single sample is the source of the 9 T cell receptor beta chains below, sequenced in a study of blood T cell repertoires in COVID-19. Some clones are missing from TCRdb's copy, which holds only in-frame ones; the method was immunoSEQ multiplex PCR. Among roughly 150,000 clones listed, over 80% were seen once. The sequenced sample consisted of peripheral blood. The receptor set was obtained from a woman aged 80 or older with COVID-19, enrolled during active disease.

This chain connects TRBV24-1 to TRBJ1-5; weak D call: TRBD1 (5 bases). This CDR3 comprises 14 residues. V dropped 10 bases and J dropped 0 bases, with 12 bases sitting between them. Germline assignment: CDR1 KGHDR and CDR2 SFDVKD. This CDR3 reads CATQGVGSNQPQHF. The CDR3 DNA is TGTGCCACGCAGGGTGTGGGTAGCAATCAGCCCCAGCATTTT.

The chain has TRBV19 and TRBJ1-6; tentatively, D is TRBD1 (6 bases). V lost 6 bases to trimming and J lost 7 bases, with 13 bases between them. CDR3 length: 14 residues. CDR1 LNHDA and CDR2 SQIVND come from the germline V gene (reference sequence). The CDR3 DNA reads as TGTGCCAGTAGCAACAGGGTAAACAATTCACCCCTCCACTTT. Translated: CASSNRVNNSPLHF.

The chain combines TRBV14 with TRBJ2-7, with a weak D call TRBD2 (7 bases). The CDR3 sequence is 14 residues long. Between the trimmed V and J ends, which lost 4 bases and 6 bases, there was a span of 16 bases. CDR1 is SGHDN and CDR2 is FVKESK in the germline V gene. The CDR3 DNA sequence: TGTGCCAGCAGCCGAGAGACAGGACTAGGCGAGCAGTACTTC. This sequence encodes CASSRETGLGEQYF.

The rearrangement uses TRBV27 and TRBJ2-5; 8 positions match TRBD2. The ends lost 5 bases at V and 10 bases at J; junction bases unmatched: 12. This CDR3 region has 14 residues. Germline-derived CDR1 and CDR2 are MNHEY and SMNVEV (reference sequence). This chain's CDR3 is CASSARPLGGDQYF. The CDR3 bases are TGTGCCAGCAGTGCGAGGCCACTCGGGGGGGACCAGTACTTC.

The chain joins TRBV6-1 to TRBJ1-3; D not resolved. The V end was cut by 4 bases, the J end by 0 bases, with 13 bases between. The germline V gene encodes CDR1 MNHNS and CDR2 SASEGT. CDR3 length: 16 residues. CDR3 bases: TGTGCCAGCAGTGTGGTCAACTCCTACTCTGGAAACACCATATATTTT. It translates to CASSVVNSYSGNTIYF.

The V gene is TRBV6-5, the J gene TRBJ2-1, with 11 positions matching TRBD1. The CDR3 consists of 15 residues. CDR1 and CDR2 from the germline V gene are MNHEY and SVGAGI. The ends lost 6 bases at V and 7 bases at J; junction bases unmatched: 8. The CDR3 sequence: CASRPGQGAQNEQFF. CDR3 DNA sequence: TGTGCCAGCAGACCCGGACAGGGGGCACAGAATGAGCAGTTCTTC.

This clone was seen a few times. The chain is built from TRBV10-2 and TRBJ2-7; 7 bases line up with TRBD1. The germline gives CDR1 WSHSY, CDR2 SAAADI. The ends lost 3 bases at V and 0 bases at J; junction bases unmatched: 2. The CDR3 is 14 residues long. CDR3 coding DNA: TGCGCCAGCAGTGAACAGGGGAGCTCCTACGAGCAGTACTTC. Its translation is CASSEQGSSYEQYF.

V is TRBV13 and J is TRBJ2-4, with D possibly being TRBD2 (5 bases). CDR3 length: 17 amino acids. V gave up 2 bases and J gave up 0 bases, with 14 bases separating them. CDR1 is PRHDT and CDR2 is FYEKMQ in the germline V gene (reference sequence). The CDR3 nucleotides read TGTGCCAGCAGCTTATCCCGAGGCGGGTTAGCCAAAAACATTCAGTACTTC. It encodes CASSLSRGGLAKNIQYF.

The CDR3 region has the DNA TGTGCCAGCAGTTTCGGTTGGAACACTGAAGCTTTCTTT. It is translated as CASSFGWNTEAFF. V usage is TRBV28 and J usage is TRBJ1-1; D ambiguous. Trimming took 3 bases from V and 1 from J, leaving 6 bases between them. The germline V gene has CDR1 MDHEN and CDR2 SYDVKM. The CDR3 runs to 13 residues.